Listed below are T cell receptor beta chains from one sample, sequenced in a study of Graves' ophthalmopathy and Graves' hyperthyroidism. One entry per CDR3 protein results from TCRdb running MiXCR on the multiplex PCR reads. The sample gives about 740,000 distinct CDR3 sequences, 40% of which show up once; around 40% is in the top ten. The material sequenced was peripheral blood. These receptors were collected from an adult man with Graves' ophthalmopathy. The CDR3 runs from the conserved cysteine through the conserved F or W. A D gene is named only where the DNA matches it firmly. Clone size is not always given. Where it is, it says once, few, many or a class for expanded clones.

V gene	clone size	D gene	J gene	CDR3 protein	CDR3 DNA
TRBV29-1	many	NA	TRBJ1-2	CSVGQVDNYGYTF	TGCAGCGTTGGACAGGTTGATAACTATGGCTACACCTTC
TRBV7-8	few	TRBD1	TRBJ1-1	CASSPGTGGVTEAFF	TGTGCCAGCAGCCCAGGCACAGGGGGCGTCACTGAAGCTTTCTTT
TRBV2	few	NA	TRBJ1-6	CASSPRSSPFPTRPGLHSPLHF	TGTGCCAGCAGTCCCCGTTCCAGTCCCTTCCCAACCAGGCCGGGGCTCCATTCACCCCTCCACTTT
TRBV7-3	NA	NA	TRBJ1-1	CASSLGKLLEAFF	TGTGCCAGCAGCTTAGGGAAACTACTTGAAGCTTTCTTT
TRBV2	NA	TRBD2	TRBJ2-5	CASSPGLAGGPSETQYF	TGTGCCAGCAGCCCGGGACTAGCGGGAGGGCCGAGCGAGACCCAGTACTTC
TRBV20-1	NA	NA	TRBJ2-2	CSASFTNTGELFF	TGCAGTGCTAGTTTCACCAACACCGGGGAGCTGTTTTTT
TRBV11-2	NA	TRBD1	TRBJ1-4	CASSVPAGGTTNEKLFF	TGTGCCAGCAGCGTCCCGGCAGGGGGGACAACTAATGAAAAACTGTTTTTT
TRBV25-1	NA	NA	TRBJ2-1	CASRRDGTNHNEQFF	TGTGCCAGCAGGAGGGACGGGACAAACCACAATGAGCAGTTCTTC
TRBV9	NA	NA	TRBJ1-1	CASSMIAGAFF	TGTGCCAGCAGCATGATTGCGGGAGCTTTCTTT
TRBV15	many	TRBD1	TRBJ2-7	CATSGGTGQYEQYF	TGTGCCACCAGCGGTGGGACAGGGCAATACGAGCAGTACTTC
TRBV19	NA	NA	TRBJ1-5	CASSITHLKGSNQPQHF	TGTGCCAGTAGTATAACCCACCTGAAGGGGAGCAATCAGCCCCAGCATTTT
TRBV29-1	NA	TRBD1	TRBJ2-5	CSVRGQGNQETQYF	TGCAGCGTTAGGGGACAGGGGAACCAAGAGACCCAGTACTTC
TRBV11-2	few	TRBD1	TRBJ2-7	CASFQGGTGGRYEQYF	TGTGCCAGCTTCCAAGGTGGGACAGGGGGCCGCTACGAGCAGTACTTC
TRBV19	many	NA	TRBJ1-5	CASSISDSVNQPQHF	TGTGCCAGTAGTATCTCGGACAGCGTTAATCAGCCCCAGCATTTT
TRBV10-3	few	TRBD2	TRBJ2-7	CASRRTSGANYEQYF	TGTGCCAGCAGACGGACTAGCGGGGCCAACTACGAGCAGTACTTC
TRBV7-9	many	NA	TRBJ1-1	CASSARLNTEAFF	TGTGCCAGCAGCGCCAGACTGAACACTGAAGCTTTCTTT
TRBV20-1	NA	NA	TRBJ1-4	CSARDSHELFF	TGCAGTGCTAGGGACAGTCACGAACTGTTTTTT
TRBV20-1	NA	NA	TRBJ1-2	CNADGGANYDYTF	TGCAACGCGGATGGGGGAGCTAACTATGACTACACCTTC
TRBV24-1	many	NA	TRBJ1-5	CATGTGNQPQHF	TGTGCCACGGGGACGGGGAATCAGCCCCAGCATTTT
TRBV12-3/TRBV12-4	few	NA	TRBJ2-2	CASNRDTGELFF	TGTGCCAGCAATCGGGACACCGGGGAGCTGTTTTTT
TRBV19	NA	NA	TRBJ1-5	CASSSLQGNQPQHF	TGTGCCAGTAGTTCTTTGCAGGGTAATCAGCCCCAGCATTTT
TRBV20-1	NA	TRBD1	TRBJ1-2	CSARQIQGLLNYGYTF	TGCAGTGCTAGACAGATACAGGGGCTCTTGAACTATGGCTACACCTTC
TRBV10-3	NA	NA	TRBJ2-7	CAISPREGVYEQYF	TGTGCCATCAGCCCTCGCGAGGGAGTCTACGAGCAGTACTTC
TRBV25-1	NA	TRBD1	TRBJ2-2	CASSMSPDRAGELFF	TGTGCCAGCAGCATGAGCCCCGACAGGGCCGGGGAGCTGTTTTTT
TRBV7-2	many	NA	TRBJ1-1	CASSLSPEGLTEAFF	TGTGCCAGCAGCTTATCCCCCGAAGGGTTAACTGAAGCTTTCTTT
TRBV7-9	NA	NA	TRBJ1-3	CASSLSVSRADTIYF	TGTGCCAGCAGCTTATCGGTTTCCAGGGCAGACACCATATATTTT
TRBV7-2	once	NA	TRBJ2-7	CASSGAYHRVKIYEQYF	TGTGCCAGCAGTGGAGCCTATCACAGGGTCAAAATCTACGAGCAGTACTTC
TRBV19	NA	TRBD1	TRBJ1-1	CASSSRTGGLSEAFF	TGTGCCAGTAGTTCTCGGACAGGGGGCTTGTCTGAAGCTTTCTTT
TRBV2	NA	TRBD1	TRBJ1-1	CASKTEQGTEAFF	TGTGCCAGCAAAACTGAACAGGGGACTGAAGCTTTCTTT
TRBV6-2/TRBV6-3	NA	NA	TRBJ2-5	CASSYRGGETQYF	TGTGCCAGCAGTTATAGGGGAGGAGAGACCCAGTACTTC
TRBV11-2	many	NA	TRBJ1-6	CASSYRAVNSPLHF	TGTGCCAGCAGCTACAGGGCGGTGAATTCACCCCTCCACTTT
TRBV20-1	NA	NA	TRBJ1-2	CSAAGVYGYTF	TGCAGTGCTGCAGGGGTATATGGCTACACCTTC
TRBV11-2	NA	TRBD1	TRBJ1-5	CASSVNGQVQPQHF	TGTGCCAGCAGCGTAAATGGACAGGTCCAGCCCCAGCATTTT
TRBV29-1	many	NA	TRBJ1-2	CSVEQGHGYTF	TGCAGCGTTGAACAGGGGCACGGCTACACCTTC
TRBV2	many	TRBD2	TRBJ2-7	CASSARPREGGYEQYF	TGTGCCAGCAGCGCCCGACCGAGGGAGGGTGGCTACGAGCAGTACTTC
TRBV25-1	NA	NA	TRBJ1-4	CASSQYIGGSEKLFF	TGCGCCAGCAGCCAGTACATCGGAGGTAGCGAAAAACTGTTTTTT
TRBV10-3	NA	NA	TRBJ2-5	CASRPSLESQETQYF	TGTGCCAGCAGACCCTCCCTAGAGTCGCAAGAGACCCAGTACTTC
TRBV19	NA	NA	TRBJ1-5	CATMGRGSNQPQHF	TGTGCCACTATGGGAAGGGGTAGCAATCAGCCCCAGCATTTT
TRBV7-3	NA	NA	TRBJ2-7	CASSVGQAGEQYF	TGTGCCAGCAGCGTAGGACAGGCGGGAGAGCAGTACTTC
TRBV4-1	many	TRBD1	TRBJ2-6	CASSLGQGNGANVLTF	TGCGCCAGCAGCTTAGGACAGGGGAATGGGGCCAACGTCCTGACTTTC